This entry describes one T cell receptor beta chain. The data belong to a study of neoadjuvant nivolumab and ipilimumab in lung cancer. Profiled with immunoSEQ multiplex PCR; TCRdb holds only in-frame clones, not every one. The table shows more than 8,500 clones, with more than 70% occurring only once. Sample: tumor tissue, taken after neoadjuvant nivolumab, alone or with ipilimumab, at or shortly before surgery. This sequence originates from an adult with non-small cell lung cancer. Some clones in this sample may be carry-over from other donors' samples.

The CDR3 reads CASTKGEVSNQPQHF. CDR3 nucleotides: TGTGCCAGCACAAAAGGGGAGGTCTCCAATCAGCCCCAGCATTTT. The V and J genes are TRBV6-6 and TRBJ1-5; TRBD1 is a possible D gene (5 bases). The CDR3 contains 15 residues. Deletions cut 7 bases from V and 3 bases from J, with 16 bases between. The germline V gene encodes CDR1 MNHNY and CDR2 SVGAGI (reference sequence).